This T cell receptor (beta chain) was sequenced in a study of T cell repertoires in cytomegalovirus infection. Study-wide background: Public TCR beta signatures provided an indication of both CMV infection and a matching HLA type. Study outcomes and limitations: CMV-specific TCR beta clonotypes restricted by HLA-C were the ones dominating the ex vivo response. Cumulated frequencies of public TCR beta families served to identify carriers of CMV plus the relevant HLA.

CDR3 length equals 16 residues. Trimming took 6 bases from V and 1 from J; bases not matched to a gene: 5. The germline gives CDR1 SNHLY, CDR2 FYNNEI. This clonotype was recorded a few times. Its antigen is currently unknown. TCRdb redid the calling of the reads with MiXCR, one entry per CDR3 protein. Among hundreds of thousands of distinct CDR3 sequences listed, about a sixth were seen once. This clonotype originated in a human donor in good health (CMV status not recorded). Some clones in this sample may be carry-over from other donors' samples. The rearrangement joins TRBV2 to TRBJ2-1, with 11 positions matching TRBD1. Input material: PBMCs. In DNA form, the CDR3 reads TGTGCCAGCAGAGGACAGGGGGCAGTTTCCTACAATGAGCAGTTCTTC. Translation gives CASRGQGAVSYNEQFF.